A single sample is the source of the 16 T cell receptor beta chains below, sequenced in a study of cytomegalovirus exposure and HLA in healthy donors. Primers for the PCR totalled 60 Vbeta and 13 Jbeta. Libraries were prepared by immunoSEQ multiplex PCR; TCRdb keeps only in-frame clonotypes and omits some of them. The sample lists approximately 77,000 clones; around 80% were seen once. Sequencing was done on a sample of PBMCs. These receptors all stem from a male donor in good health and CMV-seropositive.

The gene calls are TRBV14 and TRBJ1-1, with D possibly matching TRBD1 (5 bases). The CDR3 totals 16 residues. Germline V gene data show CDR1 as SGHDN and CDR2 as FVKESK. Between the trimmed V and J ends, which lost 3 bases and 1 base, there was a span of 15 bases. CDR3 residues: CASSHTGWGENTEAFF. CDR3 DNA sequence: TGTGCCAGCAGCCATACAGGTTGGGGGGAGAACACTGAAGCTTTCTTT.

J is TRBJ2-6 and V is TRBV19; D ambiguous. Germline assignment: CDR1 LNHDA and CDR2 SQIVND (reference sequence). With 7 bases removed from V and 0 bases from J, the gap between germline ends came to 16 bases. CDR3 length: 17 residues. The CDR3 bases are TGTGCCAGTATCCAGGTGACGGCACCCTCTGGGGCCAACGTCCTGACTTTC. Amino acids: CASIQVTAPSGANVLTF.

In its sample, this clone was seen a few times. The chain has TRBV7-9 and TRBJ2-5; 7 bases are a match to TRBD2. Germline CDR1 SEHNR, CDR2 FQNEAQ (reference sequence). The length of the CDR3 is 14 residues. The J segment lost 4 bases and the V segment lost 5 bases, leaving 7 bases of the junction unmatched. CDR3 protein: CASSLGGGRETQYF. CDR3 sequence (DNA): TGTGCCAGCAGCCTGGGGGGGGGAAGAGAGACCCAGTACTTC.

This chain uses TRBV18 with TRBJ1-1, with D possibly being TRBD1 (5 bases). From germline, CDR1 is KGHSH and CDR2 LQKENI. This CDR3 has 15 residues. V was shortened by 3 bases and J by 2 bases, with 13 bases between the two germline ends. The CDR3 sequence is CASSPTGRENTEAFF. The CDR3 DNA is TGTGCCAGCTCACCCACCGGCAGGGAAAACACTGAAGCTTTCTTT.

This chain links TRBV7-9 with TRBJ2-7; 7 bases match TRBD2. Trimming at V came to 5 bases and at J to 5 bases, leaving 15 bases not matched to a gene. CDR1 is SEHNR and CDR2 is FQNEAQ in the germline V gene (reference sequence). CDR3 length equals 16 residues. This chain's CDR3 is CASSLITAGESDEQYF. The CDR3, as DNA: TGTGCCAGCAGCCTCATTACGGCGGGAGAATCGGACGAGCAGTACTTC.

V and J are TRBV7-9 and TRBJ2-2; tentatively, D is TRBD2 (6 bases). The V gene's germline CDR1 is SEHNR and CDR2 FQNEAQ (reference sequence). There are 15 residues in the CDR3. The V end lost 5 bases, the J end lost 2 bases, and 12 bases lay between the germline ends. CDR3 sequence (DNA): TGTGCCAGCAGCCCGGACTACCGAAACACCGGGGAGCTGTTTTTT. It specifies CASSPDYRNTGELFF.

Judged by abundance, this clone is medium-sized. The chain combines TRBV4-3 with TRBJ2-6; D perhaps matches TRBD1 (6 bases). Germline V gene data show CDR1 as LGHNA and CDR2 as YSLEER. Trimming pared 0 bases from V and 0 bases from J, leaving 6 bases between. CDR3 length: 16 residues. CDR3 region: CASSQEGHSGANVLTF. The CDR3 bases are TGCGCCAGCAGCCAAGAGGGACACTCTGGGGCCAACGTCCTGACTTTC.

V gene TRBV28 combines with J gene TRBJ2-7; tentatively, D is TRBD1 (6 bases). The CDR3 is made up of 13 amino acids. The germline V gene has CDR1 MDHEN and CDR2 SYDVKM. V shed 3 bases and J shed 6 bases, with 12 bases lying between them. CDR3 nucleotide sequence: TGTGCCAGCAGTTTTCCAGGGGAGCGCGAGCAGTACTTC. As protein: CASSFPGEREQYF.

The rearrangement joins TRBV5-1 to TRBJ1-2; D remains ambiguous. Germline lookup yields CDR1 SGHRS and CDR2 YFSETQ. V lost 5 bases and J 3 bases, leaving 11 bases between the germline ends. CDR3 length: 13 residues. The CDR3 region is CASSWELDYGYTF. The CDR3 DNA reads as TGCGCCAGCAGTTGGGAGTTGGACTATGGCTACACCTTC.

This rearrangement joins TRBV5-1 to TRBJ2-3, with a possible D match to TRBD1 (7 bases). The CDR3 is 15 residues long. With 2 bases removed from V and 3 bases from J, the gap between germline ends came to 13 bases. CDR1 and CDR2 from the germline V gene are SGHRS and YFSETQ. In nucleotides, the CDR3 is TGCGCCAGCAGCTTAGAACAGGGGAGGACAGATACGCAGTATTTT. It codes for CASSLEQGRTDTQYF.

The V gene is TRBV30, the J gene TRBJ2-3; unclear D gene. With 0 bases removed from V and 8 bases from J, the gap between germline ends came to 12 bases. The CDR3 totals 13 residues. Germline CDR1 reads GTSNPN; CDR2 reads SVGIG (reference sequence). The CDR3 here is CAWSVGWAPTQYF. DNA for the CDR3: TGTGCCTGGAGTGTAGGCTGGGCTCCTACGCAGTATTTT.

This clone was detected a few times. The J gene is TRBJ1-1, the V gene TRBV6-5; D not certain. Trimming removed 2 bases at V and 8 bases at J, with 12 bases between. The CDR3 consists of 13 residues. Germline V gene lookup returns CDR1 MNHEY and CDR2 SVGAGI. The CDR3 coding sequence is TGTGCCAGCAGTTACGGTCCGGAGCAAGAAGCTTTCTTT. Translated: CASSYGPEQEAFF.

The chain couples TRBV4-3 to TRBJ2-5; possible D gene TRBD1, 5 bases. The V end was cut by 4 bases, the J end by 4 bases, with 13 bases between. This CDR3 comprises 14 residues. Germline-derived CDR1 and CDR2 are LGHNA and YSLEER. The CDR3 coding sequence is TGCGCCAGCAGCCTTGCTTGGACACGAGAGACCCAGTACTTC. This sequence encodes CASSLAWTRETQYF.

This chain connects TRBV29-1 to TRBJ2-7, with D possibly being TRBD2 (5 bases). This CDR3 region has 14 residues. Trimming shortened V by 0 bases and J by 4 bases, and 13 bases separated the two germline ends. Germline lookup yields CDR1 SQVTM and CDR2 ANQGSEA. CDR3 nucleotide sequence: TGCAGCGTTGAAGAGAGGGCAGGAAGGTACGAGCAGTACTTC. This translates into CSVEERAGRYEQYF.

The chain links TRBV4-1 to TRBJ2-1; 10 bases are shared with TRBD2. V trimming: 1 base; J trimming: 7 bases; junction bases outside the gene matches: 4. The germline gives CDR1 MGHRA, CDR2 YSYEKL. This CDR3 is built from 15 residues. CDR3 loop: CASSQASGSKNEQFF. The CDR3 DNA reads TGCGCCAGCAGCCAAGCTAGCGGGAGTAAGAATGAGCAGTTCTTC.

The chain links TRBV2 to TRBJ1-1, with D perhaps TRBD1 (6 bases). From germline, CDR1 is SNHLY and CDR2 FYNNEI. The CDR3 loop spans 13 amino acids. V dropped 7 bases and J dropped 0 bases, with 9 bases sitting between them. The CDR3: CASTGDMNTEAFF. For the CDR3, the DNA is TGTGCCAGCACTGGGGACATGAACACTGAAGCTTTCTTT.